The rows below give T cell receptor beta chains drawn from one sample of a study of T cell repertoires in cytomegalovirus infection. TCRdb used MiXCR to reprocess the reads, holding one entry per CDR3 protein. Of 150,000 to 160,000 distinct CDR3 sequences listed, roughly a quarter were seen once; the top ten hold 11%. The sequenced material came from PBMCs. Source of these receptors: a human donor in good health (CMV status not recorded). Some clones in this sample may be carry-over from other donors' samples. CDR3s include the opening cysteine and the closing phenylalanine or tryptophan. Each record gives: V gene, J gene, D gene, clone size, CDR3 DNA, CDR3 protein. A D gene is named only where the DNA matches it firmly. Some rows mark clone size as missing; the rest say once, few, many or name a class of expanded clone.

TRBV7-3	TRBJ2-3	TRBD1	-	TGTGCCAGCAGCTCCGGGACAGGGCCCTCAGATACGCAGTATTTT	CASSSGTGPSDTQYF
TRBV4-2	TRBJ2-5	TRBD1	few	TGTGCCAGCAGCCAAGAGGACAGGGGAGGCGAGACCCAGTACTTC	CASSQEDRGGETQYF
TRBV7-2	TRBJ1-3	-	few	TGTGCCAGCAGCTTAGCGAACACCTATGGAAACACCATATATTTT	CASSLANTYGNTIYF
TRBV20-1	TRBJ1-5	-	few	TGCAGTGCTAGAGATACGGGGGGCCTGAATCAGCCCCAGCATTTT	CSARDTGGLNQPQHF
TRBV18	TRBJ2-1	-	-	TGTGCCAGCTCAGCCAGTACAGAATCCAATGAGCAGTTCTTC	CASSASTESNEQFF
TRBV19	TRBJ2-1	-	-	TGTGCCAGTAGTGTCCCTAACAATGAGCAGTTCTTC	CASSVPNNEQFF
TRBV28	TRBJ1-1	TRBD1	few	TGTGCCAGCAGTTTAATTATGGCGCAACAGGGGGTAGCTTTCTTT	CASSLIMAQQGVAFF
TRBV20-1	TRBJ1-6	TRBD1	-	TGCAGTGCCAAAAGGACAGGGGGTACTTCACCCCTCCACTTT	CSAKRTGGTSPLHF
TRBV7-9	TRBJ2-1	-	many	TGTGCCAGCAGCTCGTTTCGGGTTAACTCCTACAATGAGCAGTTCTTC	CASSSFRVNSYNEQFF
TRBV7-6	TRBJ2-3	-	many	TGTGCCAGCAGCCCTGGGCGAGGTTACACAGATACGCAGTATTTT	CASSPGRGYTDTQYF
TRBV4-1	TRBJ1-6	-	-	TGCGCCAGCAGCCAAGAAGGCCTATCACCCCTCCACTTT	CASSQEGLSPLHF
TRBV28	TRBJ1-6	-	-	TGTGCCAGCAGTATCCACGGGACGGACGATAATTCACCCCTCCACTTT	CASSIHGTDDNSPLHF
TRBV12-3/TRBV12-4	TRBJ1-2	-	-	TGTGCCAGCAGTTTGGGTGGGGGGCTCAACTATGGCTACACCTTC	CASSLGGGLNYGYTF
TRBV28	TRBJ1-5	-	-	TGTGCCAGCAGTTTCAGTTATAGCAATCAGCCCCAGCATTTT	CASSFSYSNQPQHF
TRBV7-6	TRBJ2-7	TRBD2	many	TGTGCCAGCAGCCAGAGCGGGGGCGTACCCTCCTACGAGCAGTACTTC	CASSQSGGVPSYEQYF
TRBV7-9	TRBJ1-4	-	few	TGTGCCAGCAGCGTGGGGACGGGAGCTGAAAAACTGTTTTTT	CASSVGTGAEKLFF
TRBV25-1	TRBJ2-7	TRBD1	few	TGTGCCAGCAGTGATCGACAGGGGCCGCAGGGTTCATGGCAGTACTTC	CASSDRQGPQGSWQYF
TRBV14	TRBJ1-1	-	-	TGTGCCAGCAGCAACCGCCGAACTGAAGCTTTCTTT	CASSNRRTEAFF
TRBV6-1	TRBJ1-4	-	few	TGTGCCAGCAGTGCTAGGCAGAGGACTAATGAAAAACTGTTTTTT	CASSARQRTNEKLFF
TRBV7-9	TRBJ1-1	-	many	TGTGCCAGCAGCTCGTCTTTGGGGTTTAGTGAAATGAACACTGAAGCTTTCTTT	CASSSSLGFSEMNTEAFF
TRBV11-1	TRBJ2-7	-	many	TGTGCCAGCAGCTTGACGGACAGACCTTCCTACGAGCAGTACTTC	CASSLTDRPSYEQYF
TRBV29-1	TRBJ2-4	-	few	TGCAGCGTTGAAACAGCCCTAGCCAAAAACATTCAGTACTTC	CSVETALAKNIQYF
TRBV5-1	TRBJ2-7	TRBD2	few	TGCGCCAGCAGCTTGAGGGGACTAGCGGCGGAGGACGAGCAGTACTTC	CASSLRGLAAEDEQYF
TRBV20-1	TRBJ1-1	-	-	TGCAGTGCTAGTGTTACGGGGGGGGAGGCTTTCTTT	CSASVTGGEAFF
TRBV15	TRBJ1-5	-	few	TGTGCCACCAGCAGAGGGGGGGCAGGCGGATCCAATCAGCCCCAGCATTTT	CATSRGGAGGSNQPQHF
TRBV14	TRBJ1-2	-	few	TGTGCCAGCAGCCAAGTAATGGGCCCGACAGACCCCTATGGCTACACCTTC	CASSQVMGPTDPYGYTF
TRBV28	TRBJ1-3	-	few	TGTGCCAGCAGTCGGGCCCTCAGCTTTGGAAACACCATATATTTT	CASSRALSFGNTIYF
TRBV4-1	TRBJ2-1	TRBD2	few	TGCGCCAGCAGCCAAGATCTCTCGGGGGGGCCCCCGTTCTTC	CASSQDLSGGPPFF
TRBV28	TRBJ2-3	TRBD2	-	TGTGCCAGCAGCCCGACCGGGACTAGCCCCACAGATACGCAGTATTTT	CASSPTGTSPTDTQYF
TRBV2	TRBJ1-1	-	-	TGTGCCAGCAGTGAACGGGGGGCCCGGGTTTTCTTT	CASSERGARVFF
TRBV11-2	TRBJ2-5	-	many	TGTGCCAGCAGCCCCACAGTTCTCACCGAAGAGACCCAGTACTTC	CASSPTVLTEETQYF
TRBV12-3/TRBV12-4	TRBJ1-1	-	few	TGTGCCAGCAGTTTAGCGCAGAGACAACACACTGAAGCTTTCTTT	CASSLAQRQHTEAFF
TRBV20-1	TRBJ1-5	-	few	TGCAGTGCTAGTGGCAGGGGTAAGGAGCCCCAGCATTTT	CSASGRGKEPQHF
TRBV7-9	TRBJ2-1	-	-	TGTGCCAGCAGCTTAGTGGACTATACCTCCTACAATGAGCAGTTCTTC	CASSLVDYTSYNEQFF
TRBV12-3/TRBV12-4	TRBJ1-2	-	few	TGTGCCAGCAGTCTGCGGGCCGGAGCTAACTATGGCTACACCTTC	CASSLRAGANYGYTF
TRBV27	TRBJ1-5	-	-	TGTGCCAGCAGTTTCTTGTCAACTAGCAATCAGCCCCAGCATTTT	CASSFLSTSNQPQHF
TRBV4-1	TRBJ2-2	-	few	TGCGCCAGCAGCCACCGCGGAGGGACCGGGGAGCTGTTTTTT	CASSHRGGTGELFF
TRBV28	TRBJ2-7	-	few	TGTGCCAGCAGTTGGAATCCCAACGAGCAGTACTTC	CASSWNPNEQYF
TRBV7-6	TRBJ2-1	-	many	TGTGCCAGCAGCCCGTATACTCCCAATGAGCAGTTCTTC	CASSPYTPNEQFF
TRBV12-5	TRBJ2-3	-	few	TGTGCTAGTGGTTTGGTACGGGATTCGCTCACAGATACGCAGTATTTT	CASGLVRDSLTDTQYF
TRBV7-2	TRBJ2-1	TRBD2	many	TGTGCCAGCAGCCGGGACAGCCGACTAGCGGGGGGGATCGGCAATGAGCAGTTCTTC	CASSRDSRLAGGIGNEQFF
TRBV7-8	TRBJ1-1	-	many	TGTGCCAGCAGCCCTAGGGGGGGAGCTGAAGCTTTCTTT	CASSPRGGAEAFF
TRBV30	TRBJ1-2	-	-	TGTGCCTGGAGTGTATTCTCCGGCTCCACTGGCTACACCTTC	CAWSVFSGSTGYTF
TRBV6-4	TRBJ2-2	TRBD1	many	TGTGCCAGCAGTGACCGGGACAGGGGGCGGTACACCGGGGAGCTGTTTTTT	CASSDRDRGRYTGELFF
TRBV11-2	TRBJ2-7	TRBD2	-	TGTGCCAGCAGCACCGGGACTAGCGCCTACGAGCAGTACTTC	CASSTGTSAYEQYF
TRBV20-1	TRBJ2-1	-	-	TGCAGTGCCAAACTGAATGAACAGTTCTTC	CSAKLNEQFF
TRBV6-2/TRBV6-3	TRBJ2-4	TRBD2	-	TGTGCCAGCAGTCCGTCTACACCCCGGACTAGCGGGAGAAACATTCAGTACTTC	CASSPSTPRTSGRNIQYF
TRBV5-1	TRBJ2-1	TRBD1	-	TGCGCCAGCAGCAAATTTGGGACAGGGGGAAACAATGAGCAGTTCTTC	CASSKFGTGGNNEQFF
TRBV6-2/TRBV6-3	TRBJ2-6	-	few	TGTGCCAGCAGAAGCCCCCCGGTGGGGGGAATTCCTGGGGCCAACGTCCTGACTTTC	CASRSPPVGGIPGANVLTF